This T cell receptor beta chain was captured by sequencing in a study of shared clonotypes between healthy human individuals. With respect to this clone: Its specificity is unknown. Other nucleotide sequences from this sample produce the same CDR3.

Within Nashville, Tennessee resided all donors, each a Caucasian adult. Profiled with immunoSEQ multiplex PCR; TCRdb holds only in-frame clones, not every one. The sample yields over a million clones, around 82% seen once. The germline gives CDR1 KGHSH, CDR2 LQKENI. Trimming pared 3 bases from V and 6 bases from J, leaving 9 bases between. The CDR3 contains 13 residues. Study results and limitations: Roughly 5% of naive CD4 clonotypes were shared across a handful of donors. Genetic and exposure-history diversity was limited by the few donors. Clonotype sharing among donors was thought likely to change with sequencing depth.

Sequences were obtained from memory CD4+ T cells from PBMCs. Regarding subset: CD45RA-negative fraction. The chain has TRBV18 and TRBJ2-1, with D possibly being TRBD2 (5 bases). This TCR derives from a man aged 18 to 35 in good health. Some clones in this sample may be carry-over from other donors' samples. CDR3 DNA sequence: TGTGCCAGCTCACCGGACGGAGGCAATGAGCAGTTCTTC. Protein sequence: CASSPDGGNEQFF.